This passage covers 21 T cell receptor beta chains from one sample sequenced in a study of molecular identifiers for immune sequencing clone quantification. Using its own MiXCR run on the PCR reads, TCRdb lists one record per CDR3 protein. Found here are around 480,000 distinct CDR3 sequences, roughly 24% of them singletons; the top ten hold under 0.85%. The sequenced material came from naive CD8+ T cells from blood, with Jurkat cell RNA spiked in. Subset defined: FACS-sorted CD8+CD4-CCR7+CD45RA+ naive T cells. The receptors come from a human donor in good health. Some libraries in this study had Jurkat cell RNA spiked in.

Notes on this clonotype: The conserved closing phenylalanine or tryptophan is absent in this CDR3, likely reflecting a read error. This chain uses TRBV29-1 with TRBJ2-1, with D perhaps TRBD2 (5 bases). Germline loops: CDR1 SQVTM, CDR2 ANQGSEA. There are 14 residues in the CDR3. Deletions cut 2 bases from V and 4 bases from J, with 12 bases between. The CDR3 nucleotides read TGCAGCGTTGAACCGAGGGAGAGTTACAATGAGCAGTTCCTC. It yields the protein CSVEPRESYNEQFL.

About this clonotype itself: The conserved final phenylalanine or tryptophan is absent from the CDR3, which likely points to a read error. The V gene is TRBV20-1, the J gene TRBJ2-3, with 8 bases identical to TRBD1. The J segment lost 5 bases and the V segment lost 3 bases, leaving 13 bases of the junction unmatched. This CDR3 has 16 residues. CDR1 and CDR2 from the germline V gene are DFQATT and SNEGSKA (reference sequence). The CDR3 spells CSARPPDRVKGDTQYS. Here the CDR3 DNA reads TGCAGTGCTAGGCCCCCGGACAGGGTCAAAGGAGATACGCAGTATTCT.

The chain has TRBV20-1 and TRBJ1-1, with a weak D call TRBD1 (5 bases). The CDR3 length is 13 residues. The V gene lost 0 bases and the J gene lost 3 bases, with 8 bases spanning the gap. Germline V gene sequence: CDR1 DFQATT, CDR2 SNEGSKA (reference sequence). CDR3 sequence reads: CSARDQQDTEAFF. CDR3 nucleotide sequence: TGCAGTGCTAGAGATCAACAGGACACTGAAGCTTTCTTT.

In regard to this clonotype: This clone may be a read error of a much larger clone one base away. The chain uses TRBV5-6 and TRBJ2-4; D is perhaps TRBD2 (5 bases). The CDR3 sequence is 15 residues long. Germline CDR1 reads SGHDT; CDR2 reads YYEEEE. CDR3 region: CASSLAHLAKNIRYF. CDR3 coding DNA: TGTGCCAGCAGCTTGGCGCACCTAGCCAAAAACATTCGGTACTTC.

The rearrangement links TRBV5-1 to TRBJ2-1, with D perhaps matching TRBD2 (6 bases). The germline V and J ends were trimmed by 5 bases and 6 bases, with 18 bases remaining between them. The CDR3 totals 15 residues. From germline, CDR1 is SGHRS and CDR2 YFSETQ. CDR3 nucleotides: TGCGCCAGCAGTTCCGCGGGGACTGGCGGCAATGAGCAGTTCTTC. The encoded protein is CASSSAGTGGNEQFF. Variable domain in full (rest from reference TRBV5-1 and TRBJ2-1): KAGVTQTPRYLIKTRGQQVTLSCSPISGHRSVSWYQQTPGQGLQFLFEYFSETQRNKGNFPGRFSGRQFSNSRSEMNVSTLELGDSALYLCASSSAGTGGNEQFFGPGTRLTVL.

This clonotype was seen repeatedly, ten times or more. The chain employs TRBV28 and TRBJ1-2, with no clear D. This CDR3 is built from 15 residues. Trimming pared 5 bases from V and 8 bases from J, leaving 21 bases between. In germline, CDR1 is MDHEN, CDR2 SYDVKM. Here the CDR3 DNA reads TGTGCCAGCAGTCCCCCGGCAGCGAGAGCATTGGGCTACACCTTC. Protein product: CASSPPAARALGYTF.

This chain joins TRBV28 and TRBJ2-7; D perhaps matches TRBD2 (5 bases). Germline V gene sequence: CDR1 MDHEN, CDR2 SYDVKM. This CDR3 is built from 18 residues. V was pared by 1 base and J by 6 bases, with 25 bases between. CDR3 DNA sequence: TGTGCCAGCAGTTTATCTGTTCTTGATAGCGCAAGGATAGCCGAGCAGTACTTC. Translated, it gives CASSLSVLDSARIAEQYF.

This clonotype came up a few times. The CDR3 nucleotides are TGTGCCAGCAGTTTCGCCGGGAGTTTAGAGACCCAGTACTTC. Its protein is CASSFAGSLETQYF. The chain employs TRBV27 and TRBJ2-5; D might be TRBD2 (6 bases). The CDR3 consists of 14 residues. Germline loops: CDR1 MNHEY, CDR2 SMNVEV (reference sequence). V was trimmed by 3 bases and J by 4 bases, leaving 12 bases between them.

Many counts were recorded for this clonotype. V gene TRBV12-3 or TRBV12-4 combines with J gene TRBJ1-5, with 9 nucleotides matching TRBD1. With V trimmed by 2 bases and J by 3 bases, 2 bases remained unmatched. This CDR3 contains 15 residues. Here the CDR3 DNA reads TGTGCCAGCAGTTTAACAGGGGGCTTCAATCAGCCCCAGCATTTT. This gives the protein CASSLTGGFNQPQHF.

This clonotype has more than one count but fewer than ten. The chain combines TRBV4-1 with TRBJ1-5; no definite D call. CDR1 and CDR2 from the germline V gene are MGHRA and YSYEKL. The V end lost 1 base, the J end lost 4 bases, and 11 bases lay between the germline ends. CDR3 length: 15 amino acids. This chain's CDR3 is CASSQVDQGNQPQHF. The CDR3 nucleotides read TGCGCCAGCAGCCAAGTTGATCAAGGGAATCAGCCCCAGCATTTT.

This clonotype was observed a few times. This chain connects TRBV5-5 to TRBJ2-2; D is perhaps TRBD1 (6 bases). CDR3 length: 15 amino acids. V was cut by 4 bases and J by 7 bases, with 17 bases left in between. Per the germline V gene, CDR1 is SGHKS and CDR2 is YYEKEE (reference sequence). The CDR3 sequence: CASSSTGTIYGELFF. CDR3 DNA sequence: TGTGCCAGCAGCAGTACCGGGACAATTTACGGGGAGCTGTTTTTT.

This clonotype was detected a few times. In DNA, the CDR3 is TGTGCCTGGGCCACGGGGGACACTGAAGCTTTCTTT. Translating gives CAWATGDTEAFF. V and J are TRBV30 and TRBJ1-1; D perhaps matches TRBD1 (5 bases). V was cut by 5 bases and J by 3 bases, with 10 bases left in between. Germline values: CDR1 GTSNPN, CDR2 SVGIG (reference sequence). The CDR3 consists of 12 residues.

The table lists this clonotype with a few counts. The CDR3 sequence is CASSLSISTNEQFF. The CDR3 DNA is TGTGCCAGCAGTTTATCGATAAGTACCAATGAGCAGTTCTTC. The chain recombines TRBV27 with TRBJ2-1; D call uncertain. The V end was cut by 0 bases, the J end by 6 bases, with 9 bases between. Germline lookup yields CDR1 MNHEY and CDR2 SMNVEV (reference sequence). The CDR3 covers 14 residues.

A remark on this clonotype: Possible read error: a much larger clone is one base away. The V and J genes are TRBV2 and TRBJ1-5, with D hard to call. The germline V gene has CDR1 SNHLY and CDR2 FYNNEI. This CDR3 is built from 15 residues. CDR3 bases: TGTGCCAGCAGTGAAGCTAGGTATAGCAATCCGCCCCAGCATTTT. Amino acid sequence: CASSEARYSNPPQHF.

The chain is built from TRBV20-1 and TRBJ2-5, with TRBD2 matching over 9 bases. CDR1 and CDR2 (germline): DFQATT, SNEGSKA (reference sequence). The CDR3 is 15 amino acids. Unmatched junction bases numbered 6, after V lost 0 bases and J lost 4 bases. The CDR3 nucleotides are TGCAGTGCTAGAGATCTGTCACTAGCGGGAGAGACCCAGTACTTC. Translation: CSARDLSLAGETQYF.

About this clonotype itself: A read error is possible here, since a much larger clone lies one base away. J is TRBJ1-6 and V is TRBV12-3 or TRBV12-4; D is unresolved. The V and J ends lost 3 bases and 10 bases respectively, with 10 bases between them. The CDR3 is made up of 13 amino acids. CDR3 coding DNA: TGTGCCAGCAGTTTTGGGATAAGCTCACCCCTCCACTTT. It encodes CASSFGISSPLHF.

This clonotype was detected a few times. The chain joins TRBV12-3 or TRBV12-4 to TRBJ2-4; D possibly corresponds to TRBD2 (6 bases). This CDR3 has 12 residues. With 0 bases removed from V and 11 bases from J, the gap between germline ends came to 8 bases. The CDR3 here is CASSLARGVQYF. The CDR3 nucleotides are TGTGCCAGCAGTTTAGCGCGGGGCGTTCAGTACTTC.

This clonotype was detected only a few times. The chain is built from TRBV7-9 and TRBJ1-1; D gene ambiguous. Germline V lookup: CDR1 SEHNR, CDR2 FQNEAQ (reference sequence). The CDR3 has 17 residues. V lost 6 bases to trimming and J lost 4 bases, with 24 bases between them. For the CDR3, the DNA is TGTGCCAGCAGGGAGGCGGTCGTGGGGTTTGCTGGCACTGAAGCTTTCTTT. Residues: CASREAVVGFAGTEAFF.

This clonotype was seen a handful of times. The CDR3 region has the DNA TGCGCCAGCAGCCAACAGGGGTTGTATTCACCCCTCCACTTT. It translates to CASSQQGLYSPLHF. The gene calls are TRBV4-3 and TRBJ1-6, with D maybe TRBD1 (6 bases). V was trimmed by 2 bases and J by 8 bases, leaving 10 bases between them. The V gene's germline CDR1 is LGHNA and CDR2 YSLEER. This CDR3 has 14 residues.

Remarks on this clonotype: Just one base apart from a much larger clone, this may be a read error. The chain couples TRBV5-3 to TRBJ2-1; TRBD2 aligns across 8 bases. Being an ORF, TRBV5-3 has a function that is uncertain. J gave up 9 bases and V 8 bases, and 16 bases lay outside the gene matches. The CDR3 loop spans 15 amino acids. The CDR3 sequence is CASSPWTSSHSEQFF. CDR3 bases: TGTGCCAGCAGCCCCTGGACTAGCTCCCACAGTGAGCAGTTCTTC.

CDR3 sequence (DNA): TGTGCCAGCAGAGAAACGAGACTGACAGGGCCAGGGTACGAGCAGTACTTC. This gives the protein CASRETRLTGPGYEQYF. The chain combines TRBV2 with TRBJ2-7; TRBD1 matches 7 bases. Germline assignment: CDR1 SNHLY and CDR2 FYNNEI. Unmatched junction bases numbered 18, after V lost 6 bases and J lost 4 bases. This CDR3 has 17 amino acids.